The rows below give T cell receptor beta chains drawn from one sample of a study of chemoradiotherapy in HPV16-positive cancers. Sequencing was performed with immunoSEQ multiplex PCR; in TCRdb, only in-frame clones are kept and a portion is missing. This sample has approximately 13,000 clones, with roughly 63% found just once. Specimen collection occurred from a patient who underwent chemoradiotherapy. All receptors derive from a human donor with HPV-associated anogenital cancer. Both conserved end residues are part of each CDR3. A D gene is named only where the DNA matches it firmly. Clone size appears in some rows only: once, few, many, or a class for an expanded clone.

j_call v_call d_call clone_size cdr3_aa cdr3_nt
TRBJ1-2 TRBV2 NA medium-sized CASSLTDNYGYTF TGTGCCAGCAGCCTTACGGATAACTATGGCTACACCTTC
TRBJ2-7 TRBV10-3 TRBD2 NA CAISAGVAYEQYF TGTGCCATCTCAGCGGGGGTAGCCTACGAGCAGTACTTC
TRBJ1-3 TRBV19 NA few CASSPLTGNTIYF TGTGCCAGTAGTCCTCTAACTGGAAACACCATATATTTT
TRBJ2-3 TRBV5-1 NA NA CASSFPESTDTQYF TGCGCCAGCAGCTTCCCGGAAAGCACAGATACGCAGTATTTT
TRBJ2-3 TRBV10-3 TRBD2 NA CAIKLAGPDTQYF TGTGCCATCAAACTAGCGGGGCCAGATACGCAGTATTTT
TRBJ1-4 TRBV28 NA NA CASSPSTLNEKLFF TGTGCCAGCAGTCCCTCGACCCTTAATGAAAAACTGTTTTTT
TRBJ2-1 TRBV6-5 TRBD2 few CATRGDSYNEQFF TGTGCCACGCGGGGGGACTCCTACAATGAGCAGTTCTTC
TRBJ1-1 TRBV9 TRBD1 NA CASSLTGGGTEAFF TGTGCCAGCAGCCTAACAGGGGGTGGAACTGAAGCTTTCTTT
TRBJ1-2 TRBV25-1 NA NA CATQVGGDGYTF TGTGCCACCCAGGTAGGGGGAGATGGCTACACCTTC
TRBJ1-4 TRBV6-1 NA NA CASSDRDWVEKLFF TGTGCCAGCAGTGACAGGGATTGGGTTGAAAAACTGTTTTTT
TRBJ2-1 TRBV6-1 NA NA CASAQTYNEQFF TGTGCCAGCGCGCAAACTTACAATGAGCAGTTCTTC
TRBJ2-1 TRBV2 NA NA CASSEGAGRTYNEQFF TGTGCCAGCAGTGAGGGGGCGGGGAGAACCTACAATGAGCAGTTCTTC
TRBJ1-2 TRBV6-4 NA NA CATEGIDPEGGYTF TGTGCCACTGAGGGGATAGACCCGGAGGGAGGCTACACCTTC
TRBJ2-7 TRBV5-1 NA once CASSPTVGSSYEQYF TGCGCCAGCAGCCCGACAGTTGGAAGCTCCTACGAGCAGTACTTC
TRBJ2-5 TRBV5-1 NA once CASSSGPHLDQETQYF TGCGCCAGCAGCTCAGGCCCCCACCTCGACCAAGAGACCCAGTACTTC
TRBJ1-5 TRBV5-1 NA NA CASSLGPANQPQHF TGCGCCAGCAGCTTGGGGCCAGCCAATCAGCCCCAGCATTTT
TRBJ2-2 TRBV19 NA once CASSMGRDGTGELFF TGTGCCAGTAGTATGGGACGGGACGGAACCGGGGAGCTGTTTTTT
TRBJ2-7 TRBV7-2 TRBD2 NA CASSLGGGNSYEQYF TGTGCCAGCAGCTTAGGGGGGGGGAACTCCTACGAGCAGTACTTC
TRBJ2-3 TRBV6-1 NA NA CASSELSTDTQYF TGTGCCAGCAGTGAACTTAGCACAGATACGCAGTATTTT
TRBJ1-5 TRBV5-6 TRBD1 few CASSLEGAGNQPQHF TGTGCCAGCAGCTTGGAGGGGGCCGGCAATCAGCCCCAGCATTTT
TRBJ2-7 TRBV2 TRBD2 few CASGSSGGALFGSYEQYF TGTGCCAGCGGGTCTAGCGGGGGGGCTTTATTTGGATCCTACGAGCAGTACTTC
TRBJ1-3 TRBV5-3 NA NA CARRLAQGENTIYF TGTGCCAGAAGGCTGGCACAGGGAGAGAACACCATATATTTT
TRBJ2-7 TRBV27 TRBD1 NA CASSSLPGQGRDEQYF TGTGCCAGCAGCTCCCTTCCGGGACAGGGGAGAGACGAGCAGTACTTC
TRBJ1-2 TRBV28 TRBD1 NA CASSSPPGQGAGGYTF TGTGCCAGCAGTTCACCTCCGGGACAGGGGGCGGGCGGCTACACCTTC
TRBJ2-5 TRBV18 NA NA CASSVMGGETQYF TGTGCCAGCTCAGTGATGGGGGGAGAGACCCAGTACTTC
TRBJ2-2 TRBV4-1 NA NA CASSQEGRLGTGELFF TGCGCCAGCAGCCAAGAAGGACGCTTGGGGACCGGGGAGCTGTTTTTT
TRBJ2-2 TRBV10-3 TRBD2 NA CAISELAGLNTGELFF TGTGCCATCAGTGAGCTAGCGGGCTTAAACACCGGGGAGCTGTTTTTT
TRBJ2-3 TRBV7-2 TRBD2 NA CASSSEQRGFTDTQYF TGTGCCAGCAGCTCCGAACAGCGGGGGTTCACAGATACGCAGTATTTT
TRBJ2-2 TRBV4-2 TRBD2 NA CASSQALFAGVVSAGELFF TGTGCCAGCAGCCAAGCCCTCTTTGCGGGGGTGGTATCCGCCGGGGAGCTGTTTTTT
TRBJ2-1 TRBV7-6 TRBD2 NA CASSSRLAGGRNEQFF TGTGCCAGCAGCTCCAGACTAGCGGGGGGGCGCAATGAGCAGTTCTTC
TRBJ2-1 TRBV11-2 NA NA CASSGPAEQFF TGTGCCAGCAGCGGACCGGCGGAGCAGTTCTTC
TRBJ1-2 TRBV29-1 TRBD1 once CSVDGQQGASFGGYTF TGCAGCGTTGATGGGCAACAGGGGGCGAGTTTCGGCGGCTACACCTTC
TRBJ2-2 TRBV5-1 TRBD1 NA CATSRGRTNTGELFF TGCGCCACCTCCAGGGGGCGGACTAACACCGGGGAGCTGTTTTTT
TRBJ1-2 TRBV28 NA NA CASSLLRGAGYTF TGTGCCAGCAGTTTACTCAGGGGTGCGGGCTACACCTTC
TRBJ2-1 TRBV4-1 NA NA CASSQDGTREQFF TGCGCCAGCAGCCAAGACGGGACCCGGGAGCAGTTCTTC
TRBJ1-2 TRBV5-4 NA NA CASSFQGRKDGYTF TGTGCCAGCAGCTTCCAGGGGCGGAAGGATGGCTACACCTTC
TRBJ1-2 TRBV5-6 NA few CASSTKSYGYTF TGTGCCAGCAGCACTAAAAGTTATGGCTACACCTTC
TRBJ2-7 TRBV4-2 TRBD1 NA CASSQAQGQLSEQYF TGTGCCAGCAGCCAAGCACAGGGGCAACTCTCCGAGCAGTACTTC
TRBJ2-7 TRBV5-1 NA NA CASSLGSRWVSTYEQYF TGCGCCAGCAGCTTGGGCTCCAGGTGGGTCAGCACCTACGAGCAGTACTTC
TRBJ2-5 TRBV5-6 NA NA CASSLKAGGGHRTQYF TGTGCCAGCAGCCTTAAAGCCGGGGGCGGGCATAGGACCCAGTACTTC
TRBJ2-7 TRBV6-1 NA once CASSELREQYF TGTGCCAGCAGTGAACTGCGGGAGCAGTACTTC
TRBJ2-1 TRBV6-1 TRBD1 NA CASSTGTGASNEQFF TGTGCCAGCAGCACCGGGACAGGGGCCTCCAATGAGCAGTTCTTC
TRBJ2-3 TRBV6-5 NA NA CASSYSSTDTQYF TGTGCCAGCAGTTACTCGTCCACAGATACGCAGTATTTT
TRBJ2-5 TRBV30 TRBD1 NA CAWSRQGYQETQYF TGTGCCTGGAGTCGACAGGGTTATCAAGAGACCCAGTACTTC
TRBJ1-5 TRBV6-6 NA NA CASSYLELLSNQPQHF TGTGCCAGCAGTTACTTGGAGTTACTTAGCAATCAGCCCCAGCATTTT
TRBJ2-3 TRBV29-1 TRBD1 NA CSVAGTEKGSTDTQYF TGCAGCGTTGCGGGGACAGAAAAGGGGAGTACAGATACGCAGTATTTT